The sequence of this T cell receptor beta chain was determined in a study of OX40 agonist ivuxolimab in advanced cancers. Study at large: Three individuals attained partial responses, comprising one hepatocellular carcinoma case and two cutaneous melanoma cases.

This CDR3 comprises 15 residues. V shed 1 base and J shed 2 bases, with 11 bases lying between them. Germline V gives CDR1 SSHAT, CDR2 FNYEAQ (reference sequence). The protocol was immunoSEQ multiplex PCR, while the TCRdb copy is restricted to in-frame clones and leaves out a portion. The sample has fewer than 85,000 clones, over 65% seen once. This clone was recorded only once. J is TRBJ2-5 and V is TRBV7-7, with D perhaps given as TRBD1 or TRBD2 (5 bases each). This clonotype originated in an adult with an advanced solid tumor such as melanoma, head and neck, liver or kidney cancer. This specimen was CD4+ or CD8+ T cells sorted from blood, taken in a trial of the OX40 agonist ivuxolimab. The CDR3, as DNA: TGTGCCAGCAGCTTAGGAGGGGCGATACAAGAGACCCAGTACTTC. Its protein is CASSLGGAIQETQYF. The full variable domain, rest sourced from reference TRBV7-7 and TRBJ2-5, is GAGVSQSPRYKVTKRGQDVTLRCDPISSHATLYWYQQALGQGPEFLTYFNYEAQPDKSGLPSDRFSAERPEGSISTLTIQRTEQRDSAMYRCASSLGGAIQETQYFGPGTRLLVL.